This T cell receptor beta chain was found in a study of response to subunit inactivated influenza vaccine. The germline CDR1 and CDR2 sequences are DFQATT and SNEGSKA (reference sequence). The junction had 8 bases not matched to a gene; V was cut back by 2 bases and J by 3 bases. CDR3 length equals 16 residues. This clonotype has just a few counts. Each CDR3 protein is one row after TCRdb ran MiXCR on the RT-PCR reads. The table includes about 540,000 distinct CDR3 sequences, roughly 25% detected once. The same sample was also used in a study of T cells expressing NK-cell markers. That source adds: 5'RACE template switching with UMIs generated TCR beta cDNA.

This rearrangement joins TRBV20-1 to TRBJ2-7, with 12 bases that match TRBD2. This receptor was identified in a man aged 50-60 years who received an inactivated influenza vaccine. The sequencing here drew on CD4+ T cells sorted from PBMCs, taken 12 days after vaccination. The DNA for the CDR3 is TGCAGTGCTAGATCCCAAACTAGCGGGAGGATCTACGAGCAGTACTTC. It specifies CSARSQTSGRIYEQYF.